Following are 9 T cell receptor beta chains from one sample sequenced in a study of response to subunit inactivated influenza vaccine. Using its own MiXCR run on the RT-PCR reads, TCRdb lists one record per CDR3 protein. The sample records about 700,000 distinct CDR3 sequences, around 13% being singletons. The sample consisted of PBMCs from blood, taken 14 days before vaccination. The receptors were gathered from a middle-aged man who received an inactivated influenza vaccine.

V is TRBV27 and J is TRBJ2-2; D gene uncertain. This CDR3 comprises 16 residues. V lost 3 bases and J lost 4, with 15 bases in between. Germline-derived CDR1 and CDR2 are MNHEY and SMNVEV (reference sequence). The CDR3 sequence is CASSLRRTWATGELFF. In DNA, the CDR3 is TGTGCCAGCAGTTTGCGTAGGACCTGGGCCACCGGGGAGCTGTTTTTT.

This chain connects TRBV4-3 to TRBJ2-7, with 8 bases identical to TRBD2. Trimming removed 0 bases from V and 4 bases from J; junction bases left unmatched: 11. Germline V gives CDR1 LGHNA, CDR2 YSLEER. CDR3 length: 17 residues. CDR3 nucleotide sequence: TGCGCCAGCAGCCAAGATTTCAGCGGGGGCTTACCGTACGAGCAGTACTTC. It yields the protein CASSQDFSGGLPYEQYF.

This clonotype turned up a few times. J is TRBJ2-3 and V is TRBV20-1; 7 bases agree with TRBD2. CDR3 length: 14 amino acids. Losses at the gene ends were 1 base for V and 5 bases for J; bases not matched to a gene: 6. In germline, CDR1 is DFQATT, CDR2 SNEGSKA (reference sequence). CDR3 sequence reads: CSARAPSGGDTQYF. As DNA, the CDR3 is TGCAGTGCTAGAGCGCCTAGCGGAGGAGATACGCAGTATTTT.

The CDR3 reads CSASGRDTQYF. The CDR3 DNA is TGCAGTGCCAGCGGTCGAGATACGCAGTATTTT. The chain carries TRBV20-1 and TRBJ2-3, with a possible D match to TRBD2 (5 bases). V was pared by 6 bases and J by 5 bases, with 9 bases between. CDR3 length: 11 amino acids. Germline assignment: CDR1 DFQATT and CDR2 SNEGSKA (reference sequence).

The V gene is TRBV20-1, the J gene TRBJ2-3; 10 bases line up with TRBD2. V was pared by 3 bases and J by 4 bases, with 7 bases of the junction left unmatched. Per the germline V gene, CDR1 is DFQATT and CDR2 is SNEGSKA (reference sequence). The CDR3 sequence is 15 residues long. CDR3 protein: CSARRASGRADTQYF. CDR3 nucleotide sequence: TGCAGTGCTAGGAGGGCTAGCGGGAGAGCAGATACGCAGTATTTT.

In this sample, this clonotype turned up a few times. This chain connects TRBV7-8 to TRBJ2-3, with TRBD2 identical over 13 bases. V shed 5 bases, J shed 3 bases, and the junction held 11 bases outside the gene matches. Germline V CDR1 and CDR2: SGHVS, FQNEAQ. The CDR3 totals 18 residues. Here the CDR3 DNA reads TGTGCCAGCAGCCCCGGGACTAGCGGGATGAAAAAGACAGATACGCAGTATTTT. Encoded protein: CASSPGTSGMKKTDTQYF.

The table lists this clonotype with many counts. The V gene is TRBV7-8, the J gene TRBJ1-5; 7 bases are shared with TRBD1. J lost 2 bases, V lost 5 bases, and 6 bases had no gene match. The CDR3 extends over 15 amino acids. The germline V gene has CDR1 SGHVS and CDR2 FQNEAQ. The CDR3, as DNA: TGTGCCAGCAGCACCAGGGGGTTTGGCAATCAGCCCCAGCATTTT. It specifies CASSTRGFGNQPQHF.

This clonotype appeared a single time. This chain uses TRBV18 with TRBJ2-7; 8 positions match TRBD1. After removal of 3 bases from V and 3 bases from J, the junction contained 4 bases not matched to a gene. The CDR3 sequence is 14 residues long. Germline-derived CDR1 and CDR2 are KGHSH and LQKENI. The CDR3 coding sequence is TGTGCCAGCTCACCTGTGGACAGGGACTACGAGCAGTACTTC. Translating it yields CASSPVDRDYEQYF.

The chain has TRBV19 and TRBJ2-7, with D uncertain. The germline gives CDR1 LNHDA, CDR2 SQIVND (reference sequence). With 1 base removed from V and 0 bases from J, the gap between germline ends came to 10 bases. CDR3 size: 15 residues. The CDR3 nucleotides are TGTGCCAGTAGTATAGGTGGAGCGAGCTCCTACGAGCAGTACTTC. It specifies CASSIGGASSYEQYF.